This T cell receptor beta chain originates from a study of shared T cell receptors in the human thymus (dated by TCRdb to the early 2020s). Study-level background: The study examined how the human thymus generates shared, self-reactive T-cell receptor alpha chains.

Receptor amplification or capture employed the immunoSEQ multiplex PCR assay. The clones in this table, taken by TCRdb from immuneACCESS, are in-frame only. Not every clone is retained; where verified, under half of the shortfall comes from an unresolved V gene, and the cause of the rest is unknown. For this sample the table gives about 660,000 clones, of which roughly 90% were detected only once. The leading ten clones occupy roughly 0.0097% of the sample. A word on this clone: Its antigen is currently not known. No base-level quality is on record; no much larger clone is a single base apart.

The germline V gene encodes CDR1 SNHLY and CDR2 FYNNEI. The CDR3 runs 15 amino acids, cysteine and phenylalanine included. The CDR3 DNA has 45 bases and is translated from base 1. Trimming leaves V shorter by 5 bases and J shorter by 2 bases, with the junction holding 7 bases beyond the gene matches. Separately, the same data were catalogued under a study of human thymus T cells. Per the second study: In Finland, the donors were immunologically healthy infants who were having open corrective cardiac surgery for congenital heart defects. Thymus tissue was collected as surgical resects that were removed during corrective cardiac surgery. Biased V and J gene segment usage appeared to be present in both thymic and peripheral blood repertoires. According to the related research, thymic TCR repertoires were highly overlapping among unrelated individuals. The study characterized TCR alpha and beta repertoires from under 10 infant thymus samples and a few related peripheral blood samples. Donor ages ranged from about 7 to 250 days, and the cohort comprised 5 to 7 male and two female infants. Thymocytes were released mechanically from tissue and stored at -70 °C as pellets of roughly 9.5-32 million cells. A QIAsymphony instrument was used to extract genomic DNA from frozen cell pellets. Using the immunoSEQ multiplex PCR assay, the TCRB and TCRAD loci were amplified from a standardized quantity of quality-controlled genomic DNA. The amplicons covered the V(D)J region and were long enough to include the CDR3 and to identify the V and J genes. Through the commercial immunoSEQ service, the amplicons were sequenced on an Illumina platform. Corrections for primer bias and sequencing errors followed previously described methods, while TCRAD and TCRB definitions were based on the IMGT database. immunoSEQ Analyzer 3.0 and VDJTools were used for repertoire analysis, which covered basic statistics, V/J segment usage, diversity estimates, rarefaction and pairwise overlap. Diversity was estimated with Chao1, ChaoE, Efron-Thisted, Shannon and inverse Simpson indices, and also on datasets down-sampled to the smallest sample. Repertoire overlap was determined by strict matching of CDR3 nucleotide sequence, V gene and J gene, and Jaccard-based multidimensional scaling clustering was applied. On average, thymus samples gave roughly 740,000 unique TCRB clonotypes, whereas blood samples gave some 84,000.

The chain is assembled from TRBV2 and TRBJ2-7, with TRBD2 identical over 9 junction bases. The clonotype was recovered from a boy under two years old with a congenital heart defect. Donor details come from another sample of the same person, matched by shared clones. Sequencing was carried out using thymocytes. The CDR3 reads CASSKTSGHPYEQYF. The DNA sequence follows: TGTGCCAGCAGTAAAACTAGCGGGCATCCCTACGAGCAGTACTTC.